This T cell receptor beta chain was profiled in a study of T cell responses to AZD1222 COVID-19 vaccine. Study results and caveats: The study sampled repertoires only after the peak T cell response. Researchers report vaccine-associated CD4 TCRs spanning spike, with dominance at 160-218 and 743-854. Donors in the cohort were predominantly white British and more often female, and clonal diversity was possibly underestimated. Nearly half of unique spike-specific TCRs reportedly avoided B.1.351 and B.1.1.7 mutated regions.

The protocol was immunoSEQ multiplex PCR, while the TCRdb copy is restricted to in-frame clones and leaves out a portion. The table shows roughly 110,000 clones, with 80% to 95% occurring only once. The length of the CDR3 is 13 residues. Germline V CDR1 and CDR2: SGHTA, FQGNSA. With 1 base removed from V and 6 bases from J, the gap between germline ends came to 8 bases. Details on this clone: Its specificity is not known.

The receptor was derived from an adult who received the AZD1222 COVID-19 vaccine. The sample here was peripheral blood, taken 28 days after the second AZD1222 dose. The chain joins TRBV7-2 to TRBJ2-3, with D unresolved. The CDR3 DNA reads TGTGCCAGCAGCTTAGACCAACCGGATACGCAGTATTTT. Protein: CASSLDQPDTQYF.